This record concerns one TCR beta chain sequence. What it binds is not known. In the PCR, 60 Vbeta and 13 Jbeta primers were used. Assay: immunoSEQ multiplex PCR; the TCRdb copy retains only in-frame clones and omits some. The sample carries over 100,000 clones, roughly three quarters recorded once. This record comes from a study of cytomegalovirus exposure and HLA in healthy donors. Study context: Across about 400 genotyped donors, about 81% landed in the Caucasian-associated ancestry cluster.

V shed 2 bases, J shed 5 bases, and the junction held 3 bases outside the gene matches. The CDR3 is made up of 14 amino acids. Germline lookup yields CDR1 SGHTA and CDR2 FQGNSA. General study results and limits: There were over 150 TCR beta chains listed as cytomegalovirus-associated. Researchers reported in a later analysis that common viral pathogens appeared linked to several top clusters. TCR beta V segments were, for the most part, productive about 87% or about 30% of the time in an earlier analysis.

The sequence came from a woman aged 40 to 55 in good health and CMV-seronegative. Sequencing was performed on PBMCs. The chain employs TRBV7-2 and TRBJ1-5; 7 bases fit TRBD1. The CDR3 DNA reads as TGTGCCAGCAGCTTAAACAGGGGCTATCAGCCCCAGCATTTT. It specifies CASSLNRGYQPQHF.